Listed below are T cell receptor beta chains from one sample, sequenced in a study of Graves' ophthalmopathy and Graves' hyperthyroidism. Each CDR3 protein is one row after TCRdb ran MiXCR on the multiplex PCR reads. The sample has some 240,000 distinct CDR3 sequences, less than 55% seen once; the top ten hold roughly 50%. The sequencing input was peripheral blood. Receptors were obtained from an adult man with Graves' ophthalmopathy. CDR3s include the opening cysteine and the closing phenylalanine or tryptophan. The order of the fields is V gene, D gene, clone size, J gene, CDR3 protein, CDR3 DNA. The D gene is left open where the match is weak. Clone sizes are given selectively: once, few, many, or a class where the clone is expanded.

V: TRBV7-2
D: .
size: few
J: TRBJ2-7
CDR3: CASSRPSRGLQTYEQYF
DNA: TGTGCCAGCAGCCGCCCTTCCCGAGGCCTTCAGACTTACGAGCAGTACTTC

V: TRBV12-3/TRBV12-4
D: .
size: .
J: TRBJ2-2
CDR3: CASIGTVRVTGELFF
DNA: TGTGCCAGCATAGGGACCGTGAGGGTGACCGGGGAGCTGTTTTTT

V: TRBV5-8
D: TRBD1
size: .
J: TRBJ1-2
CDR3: CASSSPGTGDRKGGYTF
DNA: TGTGCCAGCAGCTCCCCCGGGACAGGGGACCGCAAGGGTGGCTACACCTTC

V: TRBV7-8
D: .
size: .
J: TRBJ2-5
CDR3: CASSHGLSRETQYF
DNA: TGTGCCAGCAGCCACGGACTATCTCGAGAGACCCAGTACTTC

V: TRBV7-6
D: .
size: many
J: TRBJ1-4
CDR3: CASSPMEQMGKLFF
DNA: TGTGCCAGCAGCCCCATGGAACAGATGGGCAAACTGTTTTTT

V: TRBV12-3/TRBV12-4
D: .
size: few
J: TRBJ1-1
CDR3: CASSSDLLNTEAFF
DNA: TGTGCCAGCAGTTCGGACCTTTTGAACACTGAAGCTTTCTTT

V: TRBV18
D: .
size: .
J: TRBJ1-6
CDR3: CASSPGTNSPLHF
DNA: TGTGCCAGCTCACCAGGCACCAATTCACCCCTCCACTTT

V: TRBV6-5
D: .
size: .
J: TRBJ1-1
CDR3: CASGEQGGTEAFF
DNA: TGTGCCAGCGGAGAACAGGGAGGGACTGAAGCTTTCTTT

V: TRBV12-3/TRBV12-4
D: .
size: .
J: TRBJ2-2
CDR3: CASSQTWGATNTGELFF
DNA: TGTGCCAGCAGTCAAACTTGGGGGGCGACGAACACCGGGGAGCTGTTTTTT

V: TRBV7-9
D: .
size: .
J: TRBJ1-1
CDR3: CASSLGDMNTEAFF
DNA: TGTGCCAGCAGCTTAGGGGACATGAACACTGAAGCTTTCTTT

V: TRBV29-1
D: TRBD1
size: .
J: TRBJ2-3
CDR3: CSAYLTGGTQYF
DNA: TGCAGCGCCTATTTGACAGGGGGAACGCAGTATTTT

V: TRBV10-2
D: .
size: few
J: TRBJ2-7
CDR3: CASMARPYEQYF
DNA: TGCGCCAGCATGGCTCGTCCCTACGAGCAGTACTTC

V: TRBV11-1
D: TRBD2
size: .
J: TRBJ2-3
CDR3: CASSLEGLADTQYF
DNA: TGTGCCAGCAGCTTAGAGGGACTAGCGGATACGCAGTATTTT

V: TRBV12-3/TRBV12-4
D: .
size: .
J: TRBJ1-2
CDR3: CASSPLLDTFNYGYTF
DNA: TGTGCCAGCAGCCCCCTCCTGGACACTTTCAACTATGGCTACACCTTC

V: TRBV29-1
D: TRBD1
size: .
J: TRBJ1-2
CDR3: CSVFVRDRDGYTF
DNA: TGCAGCGTTTTTGTCCGGGACAGGGATGGCTACACCTTC

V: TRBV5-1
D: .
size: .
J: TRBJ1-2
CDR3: CAAREDAGGYTF
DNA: TGCGCCGCTCGAGAGGACGCGGGAGGCTACACCTTC

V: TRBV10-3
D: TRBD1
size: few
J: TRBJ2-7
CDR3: CASSIGQGFEQYF
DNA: TGTGCCAGCAGTATTGGACAGGGGTTCGAGCAGTACTTC

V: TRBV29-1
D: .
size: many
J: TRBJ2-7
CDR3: CSETYEQYF
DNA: TGCAGCGAGACCTACGAGCAGTACTTC

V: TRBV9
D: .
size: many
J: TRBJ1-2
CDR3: CASSRDTDGYTF
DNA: TGTGCCAGCAGCCGGGACACTGATGGCTACACCTTC

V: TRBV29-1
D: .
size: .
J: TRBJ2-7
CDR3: CSAGPGGCEQYF
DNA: TGCAGTGCTGGCCCCGGGGGATGCGAGCAGTACTTC

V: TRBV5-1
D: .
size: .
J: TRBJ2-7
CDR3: CASSFQGHSYEQYF
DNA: TGCGCCAGCAGCTTTCAGGGGCACTCCTACGAGCAGTACTTC

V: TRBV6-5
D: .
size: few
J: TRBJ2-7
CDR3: CASSYSRPGSGYEQYF
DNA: TGTGCCAGCAGTTACTCGAGGCCGGGGAGCGGCTACGAGCAGTACTTC

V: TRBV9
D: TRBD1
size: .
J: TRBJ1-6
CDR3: CASSGQGDSSPLRF
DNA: TGTGCCAGCAGTGGACAGGGCGATAGTTCACCCCTCCGCTTT

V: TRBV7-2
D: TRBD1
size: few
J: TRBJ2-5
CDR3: CASSGDRGWETQYF
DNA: TGTGCCAGCAGCGGGGACAGGGGTTGGGAGACCCAGTACTTC

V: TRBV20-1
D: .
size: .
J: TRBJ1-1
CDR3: CSALWLGMNTEAFF
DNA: TGCAGTGCACTATGGCTGGGGATGAACACTGAAGCTTTCTTT

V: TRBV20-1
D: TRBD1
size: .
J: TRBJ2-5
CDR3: CSAQWTGHLETQYF
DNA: TGCAGTGCCCAGTGGACAGGCCATTTAGAGACCCAGTACTTC

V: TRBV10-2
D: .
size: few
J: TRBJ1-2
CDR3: CASSPIFSGKGGYGYTF
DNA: TGCGCCAGCAGTCCAATTTTCTCCGGGAAGGGCGGTTATGGCTACACCTTC

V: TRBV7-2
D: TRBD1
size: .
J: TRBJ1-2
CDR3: CASRFKVRGTGSYGYTF
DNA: TGTGCCAGCAGGTTTAAGGTCCGTGGGACAGGGTCCTATGGCTACACCTTC

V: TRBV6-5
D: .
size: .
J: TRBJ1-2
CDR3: CASSHDGSQLIYGYTF
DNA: TGTGCCAGCAGTCATGACGGATCACAGCTAATTTATGGCTACACCTTC

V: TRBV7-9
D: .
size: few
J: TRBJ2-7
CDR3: CASSLAEGWRYF
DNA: TGTGCCAGCAGCTTAGCGGAGGGCTGGCGGTACTTC

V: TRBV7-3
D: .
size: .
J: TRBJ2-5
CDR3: CASSPTGTGQETQYF
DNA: TGTGCCAGCAGCCCCACCGGAACGGGTCAAGAGACCCAGTACTTC

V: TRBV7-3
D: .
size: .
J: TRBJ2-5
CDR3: CASSPGPDTQYF
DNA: TGTGCCAGCAGCCCTGGGCCGGATACGCAGTACTTC

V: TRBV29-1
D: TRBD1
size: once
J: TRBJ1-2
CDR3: CSVLPGGTVGYTF
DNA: TGCAGCGTTCTCCCCGGGGGGACAGTTGGCTACACCTTC

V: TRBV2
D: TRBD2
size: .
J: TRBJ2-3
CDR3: CASRGLVPTDTQYF
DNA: TGTGCCAGCAGGGGACTAGTCCCCACAGATACGCAGTATTTT

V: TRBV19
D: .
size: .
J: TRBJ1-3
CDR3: CASIPNSGNTIYF
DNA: TGTGCCAGTATCCCGAACTCTGGAAACACCATATATTTT

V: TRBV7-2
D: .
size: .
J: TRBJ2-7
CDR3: CASSFWGYNEQYF
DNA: TGTGCCAGCAGCTTTTGGGGATACAATGAGCAGTACTTC

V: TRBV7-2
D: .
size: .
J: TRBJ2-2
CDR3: CASSLVVTANTGELFF
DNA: TGTGCCAGCAGCTTGGTGGTGACAGCGAACACCGGGGAGCTGTTTTTT

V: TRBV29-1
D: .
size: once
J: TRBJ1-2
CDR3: CSVEDGTNYGYTF
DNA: TGCAGCGTTGAAGATGGGACTAACTATGGCTACACCTTC

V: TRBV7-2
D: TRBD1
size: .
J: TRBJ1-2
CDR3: CASSPRNGQGNYGYTF
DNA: TGTGCCAGCAGCCCCCGTAACGGACAGGGAAACTATGGCTACACCTTC

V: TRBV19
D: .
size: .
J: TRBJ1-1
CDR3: CASSEDSIEAFF
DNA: TGTGCCAGTAGTGAGGACAGTATTGAAGCTTTCTTT

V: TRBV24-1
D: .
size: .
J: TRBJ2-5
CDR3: CATSDPGSGQETQYF
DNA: TGTGCCACCAGTGATCCCGGTTCGGGGCAAGAGACCCAGTACTTC

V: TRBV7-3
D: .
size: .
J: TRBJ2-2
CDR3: CASSLTTTGEPFF
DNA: TGTGCCAGCAGCTTAACCACGACCGGGGAGCCGTTTTTT

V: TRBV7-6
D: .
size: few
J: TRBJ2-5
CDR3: CASSFSGPRETQYF
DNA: TGTGCCAGCAGCTTTTCGGGTCCCCGGGAGACCCAGTACTTC

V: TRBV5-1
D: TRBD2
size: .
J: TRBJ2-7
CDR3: CASSLTGTTYEQYF
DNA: TGCGCCAGCAGCTTAACCGGGACTACCTACGAGCAGTACTTC

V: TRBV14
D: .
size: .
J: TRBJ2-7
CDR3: CASRGNSYEQYF
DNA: TGTGCCAGCAGGGGGAACTCCTACGAGCAGTACTTC

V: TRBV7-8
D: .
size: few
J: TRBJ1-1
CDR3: CASSFTELNTEAFF
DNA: TGTGCCAGCAGCTTCACGGAACTGAACACTGAAGCTTTCTTT

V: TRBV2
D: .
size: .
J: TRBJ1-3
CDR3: CASTPLGSGNTIYF
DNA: TGTGCCAGCACCCCATTAGGCTCTGGAAACACCATATATTTT

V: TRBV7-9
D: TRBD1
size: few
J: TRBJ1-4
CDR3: CASSLGRGNEKLFF
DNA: TGTGCCAGCAGCTTAGGCAGGGGGAATGAAAAACTGTTTTTT

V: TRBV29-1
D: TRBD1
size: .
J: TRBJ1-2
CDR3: CSFHDRGGMGYTF
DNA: TGCAGCTTCCACGACAGGGGCGGAATGGGCTACACCTTC

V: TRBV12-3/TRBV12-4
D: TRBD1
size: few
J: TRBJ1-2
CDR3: CASSATGVDFGYTF
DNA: TGTGCCAGCAGTGCGACAGGGGTAGATTTCGGCTACACCTTC

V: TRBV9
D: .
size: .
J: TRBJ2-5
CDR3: CASSVAPSTGGQETQYF
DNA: TGTGCCAGCAGCGTAGCCCCCTCGACAGGAGGCCAAGAGACCCAGTACTTC

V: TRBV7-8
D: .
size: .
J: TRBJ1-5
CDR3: CASSLVWASADSNQPQHF
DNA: TGTGCCAGCAGCTTAGTTTGGGCGTCGGCCGATAGCAATCAGCCCCAGCATTTT

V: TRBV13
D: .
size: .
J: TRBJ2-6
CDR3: CASSLNRYSGANVLTF
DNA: TGTGCCAGCAGCTTAAATCGGTACTCTGGGGCCAACGTCCTGACTTTC

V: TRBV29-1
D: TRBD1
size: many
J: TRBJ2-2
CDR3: CSVVGRGYSTGELFF
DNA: TGCAGCGTTGTGGGCAGGGGGTATAGCACCGGGGAGCTGTTTTTT

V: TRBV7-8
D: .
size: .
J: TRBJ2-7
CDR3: CASSQSTGYEQYF
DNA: TGTGCCAGCAGCCAAAGCACAGGCTACGAGCAGTACTTC